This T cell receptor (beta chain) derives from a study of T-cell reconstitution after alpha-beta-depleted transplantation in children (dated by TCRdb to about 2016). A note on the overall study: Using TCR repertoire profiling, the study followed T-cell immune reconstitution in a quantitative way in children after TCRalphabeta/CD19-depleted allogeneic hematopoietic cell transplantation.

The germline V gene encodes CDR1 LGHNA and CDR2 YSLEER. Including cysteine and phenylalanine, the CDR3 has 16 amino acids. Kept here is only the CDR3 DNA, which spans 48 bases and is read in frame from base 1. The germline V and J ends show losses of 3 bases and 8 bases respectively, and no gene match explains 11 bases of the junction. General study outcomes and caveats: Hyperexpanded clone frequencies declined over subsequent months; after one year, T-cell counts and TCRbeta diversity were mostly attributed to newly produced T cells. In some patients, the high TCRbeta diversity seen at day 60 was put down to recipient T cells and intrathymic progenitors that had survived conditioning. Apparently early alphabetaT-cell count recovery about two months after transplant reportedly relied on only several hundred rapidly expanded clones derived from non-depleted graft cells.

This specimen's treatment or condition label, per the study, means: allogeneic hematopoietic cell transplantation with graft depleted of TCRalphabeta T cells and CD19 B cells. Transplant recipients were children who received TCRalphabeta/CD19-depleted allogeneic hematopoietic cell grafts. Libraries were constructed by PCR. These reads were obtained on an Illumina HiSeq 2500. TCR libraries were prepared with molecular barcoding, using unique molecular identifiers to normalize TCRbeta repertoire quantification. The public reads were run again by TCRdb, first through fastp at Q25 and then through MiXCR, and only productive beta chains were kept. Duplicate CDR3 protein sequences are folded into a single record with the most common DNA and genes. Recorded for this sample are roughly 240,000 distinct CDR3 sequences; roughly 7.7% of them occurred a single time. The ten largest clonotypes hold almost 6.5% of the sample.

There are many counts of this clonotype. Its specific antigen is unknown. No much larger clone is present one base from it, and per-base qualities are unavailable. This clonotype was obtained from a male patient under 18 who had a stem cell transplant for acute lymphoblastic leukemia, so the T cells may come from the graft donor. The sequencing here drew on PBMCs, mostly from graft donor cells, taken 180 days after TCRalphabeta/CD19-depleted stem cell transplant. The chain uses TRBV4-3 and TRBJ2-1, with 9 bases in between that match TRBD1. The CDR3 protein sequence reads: CASSQTRDRENDEQFF. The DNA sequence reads TGCGCCAGCAGCCAGACGAGGGACAGGGAGAACGATGAGCAGTTCTTC.